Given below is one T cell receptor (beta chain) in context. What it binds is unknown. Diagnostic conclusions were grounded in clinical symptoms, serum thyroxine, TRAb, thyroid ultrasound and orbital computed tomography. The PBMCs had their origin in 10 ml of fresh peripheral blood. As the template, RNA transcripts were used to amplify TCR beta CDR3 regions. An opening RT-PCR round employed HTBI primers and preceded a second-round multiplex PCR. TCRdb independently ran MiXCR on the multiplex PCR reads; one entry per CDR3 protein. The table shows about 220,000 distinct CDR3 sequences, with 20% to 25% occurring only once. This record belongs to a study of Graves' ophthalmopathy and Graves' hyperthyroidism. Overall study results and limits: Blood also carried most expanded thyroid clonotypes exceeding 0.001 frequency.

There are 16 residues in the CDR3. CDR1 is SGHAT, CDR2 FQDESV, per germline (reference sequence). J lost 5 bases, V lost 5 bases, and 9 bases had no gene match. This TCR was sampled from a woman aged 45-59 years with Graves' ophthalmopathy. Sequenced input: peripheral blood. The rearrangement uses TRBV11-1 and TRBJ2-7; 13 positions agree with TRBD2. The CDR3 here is CASSLPGLAGLNEQYF. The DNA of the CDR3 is TGTGCCAGCAGCCTGCCGGGACTAGCGGGACTAAACGAGCAGTACTTC. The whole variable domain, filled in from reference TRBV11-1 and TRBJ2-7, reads EAEVAQSPRYKITEKSQAVAFWCDPISGHATLYWYRQILGQGPELLVQFQDESVVDDSQLPKDRFSAERLKGVDSTLKIQPAELGDSAMYLCASSLPGLAGLNEQYFGPGTRLTVT.